A few counts support the clone carrying this TCR beta chain. Its matching antigen is unknown. Germline-derived CDR1 and CDR2 are MNHEY and SMNVEV (reference sequence). V lost 7 bases to trimming and J lost 4 bases; unmatched junction nucleotides: 8. This CDR3 region has 15 residues. The data stem from a study of shared clonotypes between healthy human individuals. On the study more broadly: Three plates each covered CD4 naive and memory; CD8 naive two, CD8 memory one.

Points from the study as a whole: The study drew on few donors, limiting represented genetic and exposure-history diversity. Several donors showed sharing of about 4.6% of naive CD4 clonotypes. The generation probabilities recorded for non-shared clonotypes fell below those of clonotypes shared by all four donors.

Generated by immunoSEQ multiplex PCR, the TCRdb table keeps only in-frame clones and is missing some. The sample holds about 2.4 million clones, under 95% seen once. The chain is built from TRBV27 and TRBJ1-5; 9 positions match TRBD1. The specimen sequenced was naive CD4+ T cells from PBMCs. Subset in this sample: CD45RA+ positively selected. This receptor was identified in a man between 18 and 29 years old in good health. Some clones in this sample may be carry-over from other donors' samples. The CDR3 is CASKPAGTGNQPQHF. Here the CDR3 DNA reads TGTGCCAGCAAACCGGCCGGGACAGGGAATCAGCCCCAGCATTTT.